The 3 T cell receptor beta chains below come from one sample, sequenced in a study of blood T cell repertoires in COVID-19. Produced via immunoSEQ multiplex PCR; TCRdb's table is partial and in-frame only. The sample consists of around 260,000 clones, approximately 83% of them appearing once. Sequencing was performed on peripheral blood. All receptors derive from a person aged 70 to 85 with COVID-19, enrolled during active disease.

This clone was observed a few times. The rearrangement links TRBV7-3 to TRBJ1-6; a weak D match, TRBD1 (6 bases). The CDR3 has 14 amino acids. V was shortened by 2 bases and J by 7 bases, with 9 bases between the two germline ends. The germline gives CDR1 SGHTA, CDR2 FQGTGA. This CDR3 is CASSLSGVNSPLHF. The CDR3 coding sequence is TGTGCCAGCAGCTTATCAGGGGTCAATTCACCCCTCCACTTT.

The rearrangement links TRBV11-2 to TRBJ1-2; TRBD1 aligns across 7 bases. The CDR3 sequence is 13 residues long. Germline CDR1 and CDR2: SGHAT and FQNNGV. J gave up 3 bases and V 5 bases, and 3 bases lay outside the gene matches. CDR3 amino acids: CASSNRGYYGYTF. In nucleotides, the CDR3 is TGTGCCAGCAGCAACAGGGGTTACTATGGCTACACCTTC.

The rearrangement links TRBV10-3 to TRBJ1-2; D not certain. The CDR3 is made up of 10 amino acids. The germline CDR1 and CDR2 sequences are ENHRY and SYGVKD. The CDR3 protein is CAAGTGGYTF. In DNA, the CDR3 is TGTGCGGCAGGAACCGGTGGCTACACCTTC.